One sample yielded the 23 T cell receptor beta chains listed below, sequenced in a study of neurological immune-mediated disorders (dated by TCRdb to between 2019 and 2020). Library preparation employed 5' RACE. Sequenced on an Illumina HiSeq 2500. TCRdb redid the processing of the public reads, applying fastp at Q25 and MiXCR, and retained in-frame beta chains. Each record represents a unique CDR3 protein, reported with the most common genes and DNA among its rows. In this sample the table shows 85,000 to 90,000 distinct CDR3 sequences, 3.5% of which occur a single time. The leading ten clones occupy less than 3.5% of the sample. The sequencing input was PBMCs. The receptor set was obtained from a woman in her fifties or sixties with multiple sclerosis.

Many counts were recorded for this clonotype. The chain couples TRBV12-3 or TRBV12-4 to TRBJ2-6; D might be TRBD1 (6 bases). CDR3 length: 15 amino acids. Trimming took 7 bases from V and 4 from J, leaving 14 bases between them. The CDR3 reads CASTRRGTGANVLTF. CDR3 DNA: TGTGCCAGCACCCGCAGGGGAACAGGGGCCAACGTCCTGACTTTC.

In this sample, this clonotype turned up many times. The chain recombines TRBV29-1 with TRBJ2-5; TRBD1 matches at 8 bases. The CDR3 is made up of 14 amino acids. Trimming at V came to 7 bases and at J to 4 bases, leaving 11 bases not matched to a gene. Germline values: CDR1 SQVTM, CDR2 ANQGSEA. Here the CDR3 DNA reads TGCAGCGCCTATCTCAGGGGGCCTGGAGAGACCCAGTACTTC. Protein product: CSAYLRGPGETQYF.

There are many counts of this clonotype. The V call is TRBV20-1, the J call TRBJ1-1, with 7 bases matching TRBD1. This CDR3 is 12 amino acids long. V trimming: 2 bases; J trimming: 11 bases; junction bases outside the gene matches: 8. In germline, CDR1 is DFQATT, CDR2 SNEGSKA (reference sequence). The CDR3, as DNA: TGCAGTGCTAGACAGGGGGGACCCGACGCTTTCTTT. This codes for CSARQGGPDAFF.

This clonotype was counted at least ten times. V is TRBV3-1 and J is TRBJ2-1; 10 bases are a match to TRBD1. The CDR3 length is 15 residues. CDR1 is LGHDT and CDR2 is YNNKEL in the germline V gene (reference sequence). Losses at the gene ends were 1 base for V and 10 bases for J; bases not matched to a gene: 7. CDR3 in amino acids: CASSQAGQGSREQFF. CDR3 sequence (DNA): TGTGCCAGCAGCCAAGCGGGACAGGGGTCTCGGGAGCAGTTCTTC.

This clonotype has ten or more counts. The chain couples TRBV27 to TRBJ2-2, with 9 positions matching TRBD1. The CDR3 contains 17 residues. The V and J ends lost 4 bases and 1 base, in that order; junction bases with no gene match: 7. Germline V CDR1 and CDR2: MNHEY, SMNVEV (reference sequence). The CDR3 region has the DNA TGTGCCAGCAGTTACCCGACGGGACAGGGGAACACCGGGGAGCTGTTTTTT. Amino acids: CASSYPTGQGNTGELFF.

This clonotype occurred many times. This chain uses TRBV12-3 or TRBV12-4 with TRBJ2-7, with 8 bases that match TRBD2. V dropped 1 base and J dropped 9; count of bases not matched to a gene: 11. This CDR3 region has 15 residues. The CDR3 spells CASSLGSGTTIRQYF. CDR3 nucleotide sequence: TGTGCCAGCAGTTTAGGTAGCGGGACAACAATCAGGCAGTACTTC.

This clonotype was counted many times. This chain uses TRBV12-3 or TRBV12-4 with TRBJ1-1, with D uncertain. The CDR3 spans 13 residues. Deletions cut 3 bases from V and 1 base from J, with 6 bases between. The CDR3 spells CASSLWENTEAFF. CDR3 DNA: TGTGCCAGCAGTTTGTGGGAGAACACTGAAGCTTTCTTT.

This clonotype was detected ten times or more. The chain joins TRBV27 to TRBJ2-7, with D uncertain. V was clipped by 3 bases and J by 0 bases, with 6 bases between them. This CDR3 contains 13 residues. The germline V gene has CDR1 MNHEY and CDR2 SMNVEV (reference sequence). This CDR3 reads CASSLALSYEQYF. Written as DNA, the CDR3 is TGTGCCAGCAGTTTGGCCCTCTCCTACGAGCAGTACTTC.

There are many counts of this clonotype. V usage is TRBV15 and J usage is TRBJ2-3, with 16 bases aligning to TRBD2. The germline V gene has CDR1 LNHNV and CDR2 YYDKDF (reference sequence). The CDR3 extends over 17 amino acids. Germline trimming cut 5 bases from V and 5 bases from J; bases unmatched to any gene: 7. The CDR3 region is CATSRPGTSGGGDTQYF. CDR3 DNA sequence: TGTGCCACCAGCCGACCCGGGACTAGCGGGGGGGGAGATACGCAGTATTTT.

There are a few counts of this clonotype. The chain links TRBV6-2 or TRBV6-3 to TRBJ2-1, with 8 positions matching TRBD2. With 2 bases clipped from V and 7 bases from J, the junction kept 19 bases outside the gene matches. This CDR3 is built from 19 residues. CDR1 and CDR2 (germline): MNHEY, SVGEGT. In DNA form, the CDR3 reads TGTGCCAGCAGTTACCTAGCCGGGGGAGCGGGGGAGTTGGGGAATGAGCAGTTCTTC. This translates into CASSYLAGGAGELGNEQFF.

This clonotype was counted between two and nine times. This chain joins TRBV20-1 and TRBJ1-1, with unresolved D. The CDR3 runs 13 residues. CDR1 DFQATT and CDR2 SNEGSKA come from the germline V gene (reference sequence). V lost 5 bases to trimming and J lost 4 bases, with 14 bases between them. DNA of the CDR3: TGCAGTGCTCCCTACCAAGAAGGCACTGAAGCTTTCTTT. Encoded protein: CSAPYQEGTEAFF.

This rearrangement joins TRBV6-2 or TRBV6-3 to TRBJ2-7; 7 nucleotides agree with TRBD2. Germline V lookup: CDR1 MNHEY, CDR2 SVGEGT. The CDR3 is made up of 16 amino acids. V lost 6 bases, J lost 3 bases, and 14 bases stayed unmatched. DNA for the CDR3: TGTGCCAGCAGCTCCACTCCGGGACTATCTCTCTACGAGCAGTACTTC. It is translated as CASSSTPGLSLYEQYF.

The J gene is TRBJ1-2, the V gene TRBV12-3 or TRBV12-4; 9 bases map to TRBD1. The CDR3 is 13 residues long. The junction had 7 bases not matched to a gene; V was cut back by 6 bases and J by 8 bases. The CDR3 is CASRPRTGEGYTF. Written as DNA, the CDR3 is TGTGCCAGCAGGCCCCGGACAGGGGAAGGCTACACCTTC.

This clonotype showed up many times. This chain uses TRBV5-1 with TRBJ2-2; possibly TRBD2 for D (7 bases). Between the trimmed V and J ends, which lost 2 bases and 9 bases, there was a span of 20 bases. CDR3 length equals 16 residues. Germline V lookup: CDR1 SGHRS, CDR2 YFSETQ. CDR3 residues: CASSLRGGGDPRELFF. The CDR3, as DNA: TGCGCCAGCAGCTTAAGGGGCGGGGGCGATCCCAGGGAGCTGTTTTTT.

This clonotype has a count of ten or more. The rearrangement links TRBV7-2 to TRBJ2-7; D ambiguous. V gave up 5 bases and J gave up 1 base, with 3 bases separating them. This CDR3 is 11 amino acids long. Germline loops: CDR1 SGHTA, CDR2 FQGNSA. CDR3 in DNA: TGTGCCAGCAGCCCGTCCTACGAGCAGTACTTC. Its translation is CASSPSYEQYF. The full variable domain, its missing parts supplied by reference TRBV7-2 and TRBJ2-7, is GAGVSQSPSNKVTEKGKDVELRCDPISGHTALYWYRQSLGQGLEFLIYFQGNSAPDKSGLPSDRFSAERTGGSVSTLTIQRTQQEDSAVYLCASSPSYEQYFGPGTRLTVT.

This clonotype was seen ten or more times. The chain recombines TRBV5-5 with TRBJ1-2; D is uncertain. Germline lookup yields CDR1 SGHKS and CDR2 YYEKEE (reference sequence). Trimming shortened V by 4 bases and J by 4 bases, and 11 bases separated the two germline ends. This CDR3 comprises 13 residues. CDR3 residues: CASSGTGGYGYTF. DNA for the CDR3: TGTGCCAGCAGCGGTACCGGAGGCTATGGCTACACCTTC.

This clonotype was detected only a few times. A much more abundant neighbour one base away suggests this may be a read error. This sequence joins TRBV20-1 and TRBJ1-1, with a possible D match to TRBD1 (6 bases). Germline V gene lookup returns CDR1 DFQATT and CDR2 SNEGSKA (reference sequence). Trimming pared 0 bases from V and 0 bases from J, leaving 8 bases between. This CDR3 has 14 residues. The CDR3 coding sequence is TGCAGTGCTAGAGAGGGACATTTGAACACTGAAGCTTTCTTT. Translated: CSAREGHLNTEAFF.

This clonotype occurred many times. V gene TRBV5-1 combines with J gene TRBJ1-3; D may be TRBD1 (5 bases). This CDR3 contains 16 residues. V was clipped by 0 bases and J by 2 bases, with 12 bases between them. CDR1 SGHRS and CDR2 YFSETQ come from the germline V gene. In DNA form, the CDR3 reads TGCGCCAGCAGCTTGGGGGGCCGGGGACCTGGAAACACCATATATTTT. As protein: CASSLGGRGPGNTIYF.

This clonotype was seen repeatedly, ten times or more. The chain recombines TRBV5-1 with TRBJ2-2, with 10 bases that match TRBD1. V lost 4 bases, J lost 5 bases, and 5 bases stayed unmatched. Germline-derived CDR1 and CDR2 are SGHRS and YFSETQ. This CDR3 is 15 amino acids long. CDR3: CASSPGQGKTGELFF. CDR3 sequence (DNA): TGCGCCAGCAGCCCGGGACAGGGGAAAACCGGGGAGCTGTTTTTT.

In this sample, this clonotype turned up many times. The chain links TRBV20-1 to TRBJ2-7, with unresolved D. This CDR3 spans 15 amino acids. The V end was cut by 0 bases, the J end by 4 bases, with 16 bases between. The V gene's germline CDR1 is DFQATT and CDR2 SNEGSKA (reference sequence). This CDR3 reads CSARDGSRTDYEQYF. The CDR3 DNA reads as TGCAGTGCTAGAGATGGCAGCCGTACGGATTACGAGCAGTACTTC.

This clonotype was found many times. This chain connects TRBV21-1 to TRBJ2-7; the table's D call, TRBD1, was not checked against the DNA. TRBV21-1 is shown as a pseudogene. This CDR3 is 13 amino acids long. The CDR3 region has the DNA TGTGCCAGCAGCAAAGGGCAGGGGCACGAGCAGTACTTC. It specifies CASSKGQGHEQYF.

This clonotype has a count of ten or more. V and J are TRBV5-1 and TRBJ1-5; a weak D match, TRBD1 (6 bases). Germline V gene sequence: CDR1 SGHRS, CDR2 YFSETQ. The CDR3 covers 15 residues. The ends were cut back, 0 bases at V and 4 bases at J, with 11 bases in the middle. The CDR3 region has the DNA TGCGCCAGCAGCTTGGGGGGGGCGATAAATCAGCCCCAGCATTTT. Its protein is CASSLGGAINQPQHF.

This clonotype was counted many times. The chain uses TRBV20-1 and TRBJ1-1; 9 positions match TRBD1. After removal of 3 bases from V and 1 base from J, the junction contained 6 bases not matched to a gene. The CDR3 extends over 15 amino acids. CDR1 and CDR2 (germline): DFQATT, SNEGSKA (reference sequence). CDR3 residues: CSARGGQGPNTEAFF. Here the CDR3 DNA reads TGCAGTGCTAGGGGGGGACAGGGACCGAACACTGAAGCTTTCTTT.